This entry lists 14 T cell receptor beta chains sequenced from one sample in a study of graft-versus-host responses after intestinal transplantation. Produced via immunoSEQ multiplex PCR; TCRdb's table is partial and in-frame only. The sample yields under 85,000 clones, 90% seen once. No antigen has been assigned to these receptors. Specimen: unstimulated CD8+ T cells sorted from spleen or lymph node cells, collected before intestinal transplant. These receptors all come from a human donor who received an intestinal transplant.

The DNA for the CDR3 is TGTGCCAGCTCACCCCTTGCGGGGTCCAGCTCCTACAATGAGCAGTTCTTC. Amino acids: CASSPLAGSSSYNEQFF. The rearrangement uses TRBV18 and TRBJ2-1, with a weak D call TRBD2 (6 bases). CDR3 length: 17 residues. Germline CDR1 is KGHSH and CDR2 is LQKENI. V gave up 3 bases and J gave up 0 bases, with 15 bases separating them.

This chain joins TRBV4-1 and TRBJ2-2, with 8 positions matching TRBD1. Germline V gene sequence: CDR1 MGHRA, CDR2 YSYEKL. J lost 4 bases, V lost 1 base, and 5 bases had no gene match. This CDR3 has 16 amino acids. Written as DNA, the CDR3 is TGCGCCAGCAGCCAAGTGGGCAGGGGGCTCACCGGGGAGCTGTTTTTT. Its translation: CASSQVGRGLTGELFF.

This sequence joins TRBV5-4 and TRBJ1-1; 7 bases fit TRBD1. From germline, CDR1 is SGHNT and CDR2 YYREEE (reference sequence). With 2 bases clipped from V and 8 bases from J, the junction kept 9 bases outside the gene matches. The CDR3 is made up of 14 amino acids. CDR3 DNA: TGTGCCAGCAGCTTTGGGACAGAAACTTACGAAGCTTTCTTT. Translating it yields CASSFGTETYEAFF.

The chain uses TRBV6-5 and TRBJ1-1; 7 bases fit TRBD1. V lost 2 bases and J lost 7; bases outside the gene matches: 7. The CDR3 has 14 residues. CDR1 is MNHEY and CDR2 is SVGAGI in the germline V gene. CDR3 nucleotide sequence: TGTGCCAGCAGTTACCGCACAGGGGCCGGTGAAGCTTTCTTT. This sequence encodes CASSYRTGAGEAFF.

The rearrangement joins TRBV5-4 to TRBJ2-7, with 9 bases aligning to TRBD2. The ends lost 2 bases at V and 2 bases at J; junction bases unmatched: 5. The germline V gene encodes CDR1 SGHNT and CDR2 YYREEE (reference sequence). The CDR3 is 15 residues long. In nucleotides, the CDR3 is TGTGCCAGCAGCTTCTCTAGCGGGGCCACCTACGAGCAGTACTTC. It translates to CASSFSSGATYEQYF.

About this clone: One end of the junction fails to match germline, which may point to a read error. The genes are TRBV4-1 and TRBJ1-1; no definite D call. The CDR3 runs 12 residues. The germline CDR1 and CDR2 sequences are MGHRA and YSYEKL. The CDR3: CASSQDEEGASF. The CDR3 bases are TGCGCCAGCAGCCAAGATGAGGAGGGCGCTTCCTTT.

The chain links TRBV7-9 to TRBJ2-3, with D maybe TRBD1 (6 bases). The germline V gene encodes CDR1 SEHNR and CDR2 FQNEAQ (reference sequence). The CDR3 loop spans 14 amino acids. The ends were cut back, 2 bases at V and 2 bases at J, with 8 bases in the middle. The CDR3 DNA is TGTGCCAGCAGCTTATCAGGGGACACAGATACGCAGTATTTT. It yields the protein CASSLSGDTDTQYF.

J is TRBJ1-1 and V is TRBV29-1; perhaps TRBD1 as D (5 bases). Trimming cost V 7 bases and J 1 base, with 7 bases left between them. The CDR3 runs to 11 residues. From germline, CDR1 is SQVTM and CDR2 ANQGSEA. The CDR3 sequence: CSETGNTEAFF. For the CDR3, the DNA is TGCAGCGAAACAGGGAACACTGAAGCTTTCTTT.

V gene TRBV19 combines with J gene TRBJ1-4; a possible D gene is TRBD1 (5 bases). This CDR3 has 15 residues. The V gene's germline CDR1 is LNHDA and CDR2 SQIVND (reference sequence). V shed 7 bases and J shed 0 bases, with 12 bases lying between them. CDR3 nucleotides: TGTGCCAGTACCCCCCGGGGGACAACTAATGAAAAACTGTTTTTT. Its translation: CASTPRGTTNEKLFF.

J is TRBJ1-2 and V is TRBV9, with 9 bases that match TRBD1. The junction had 2 bases not matched to a gene; V was cut back by 1 base and J by 4 bases. Germline CDR1 SGDLS, CDR2 YYNGEE. The CDR3 loop spans 14 amino acids. This CDR3 is CASSVTGGVYGYTF. The CDR3 coding sequence is TGTGCCAGCAGCGTAACAGGGGGCGTCTATGGCTACACCTTC.

This chain joins TRBV2 and TRBJ2-1; 7 bases match TRBD2. Trimming removed 1 base from V and 7 bases from J; junction bases left unmatched: 13. The germline V gene encodes CDR1 SNHLY and CDR2 FYNNEI. The CDR3 is 17 residues long. The CDR3 here is CASSEEGTPGRGNEQFF. The DNA for the CDR3 is TGTGCCAGCAGTGAAGAGGGAACCCCGGGGCGGGGGAATGAGCAGTTCTTC.

The V gene is TRBV4-1, the J gene TRBJ2-7; the match to TRBD1 covers 7 bases. The ends lost 5 bases at V and 2 bases at J; junction bases unmatched: 3. The CDR3 spans 13 residues. The germline CDR1 and CDR2 sequences are MGHRA and YSYEKL. For the CDR3, the DNA is TGCGCCAGCAGCGCTGGACAGGCCTACGAGCAGTACTTC. Residues: CASSAGQAYEQYF.

V gene TRBV6-4 combines with J gene TRBJ2-3, with a weak D call TRBD2 (7 bases). The CDR3 is 15 amino acids. With 4 bases removed from V and 2 bases from J, the gap between germline ends came to 13 bases. CDR1 and CDR2 from the germline V gene are MRHNA and SNTAGT. CDR3 in amino acids: CASSVEGGATDTQYF. The CDR3 coding sequence is TGTGCCAGCAGTGTAGAGGGGGGGGCCACAGATACGCAGTATTTT.

This sequence joins TRBV11-2 and TRBJ1-4; the match to TRBD1 covers 8 bases. The germline gives CDR1 SGHAT, CDR2 FQNNGV. The CDR3 contains 19 residues. With 2 bases clipped from V and 1 base from J, the junction kept 12 bases outside the gene matches. The CDR3 sequence is CASSLFPIADRGTNEKLFF. The CDR3 DNA sequence: TGTGCCAGCAGCTTATTCCCCATTGCCGACAGGGGAACTAATGAAAAACTGTTTTTT.